This T cell receptor (beta chain) came from a study of cytomegalovirus exposure and HLA in healthy donors. Study conclusions and caveats: Certain sequence variants were highly shared and formed a cluster, and this cluster was likely a sequencing artifact. Researchers catalogued some 160 TCR beta chains as cytomegalovirus-associated. For most TCR beta V segments, an earlier analysis put the productive rate at about 87% or about 30% of the time.

The count of this clone is one. The antigen remains unidentified. Germline V gene data show CDR1 as SGHNT and CDR2 as YENEEA. The V gene lost 8 bases and the J gene lost 2 bases, with 10 bases spanning the gap. This CDR3 comprises 13 residues. PCR was performed using 60 Vbeta and 13 Jbeta primers. The authors' processing: There were about 88 million unique TCR beta chains by a later count, and approximately 12 million of them were shared. The method was immunoSEQ multiplex PCR; TCRdb's version includes in-frame clones alone and lacks a portion of them. That table is the source of V, J and clone size, and D and trimming were worked out from the DNA. The data hold more than 90,000 clones, with 70% to 80% observed a single time.

The rearrangement links TRBV11-3 to TRBJ1-3; D call uncertain. The sequenced material came from PBMCs. The origin of this receptor is a man younger than 45 in good health and CMV-seronegative. CDR3 residues: CASGGPAGNTIYF. The CDR3 DNA reads TGTGCCAGCGGCGGGCCGGCTGGAAACACCATATATTTT.